This T cell receptor (beta chain) was recovered during a study of T cells expressing NK-cell markers. TCRdb re-analyzed the 5' RACE reads; it lists each CDR3 protein once, without DNA. The listing contains approximately 420,000 distinct CDR3 sequences. Specimen: blood T cells: a sorted CD56 or NKG2C T cell subset, CD4+ or CD8+ T cells, or bulk PBMC T cells (not recorded which). The origin of this receptor is a woman between 45 and 60 years old in good health.

CDR3 residues: CASSEGLLGGRAMEQFF. This chain joins TRBV6-1 and TRBJ2-1; TCRdb reports TRBD2, a call that lacks DNA to check it against. Germline V gene data show CDR1 as MNHNS and CDR2 as SASEGT. The CDR3 consists of 17 residues.